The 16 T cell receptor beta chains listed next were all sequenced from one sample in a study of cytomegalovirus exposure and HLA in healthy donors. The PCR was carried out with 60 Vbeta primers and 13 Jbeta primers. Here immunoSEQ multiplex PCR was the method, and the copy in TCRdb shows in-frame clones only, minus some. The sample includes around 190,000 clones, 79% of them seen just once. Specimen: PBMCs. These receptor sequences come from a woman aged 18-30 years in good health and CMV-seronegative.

The CDR3 region has the DNA TGTGCCAGCGAGGCAGGGAGGAAAAATGAGCAGTTCTTC. This gives the protein CASEAGRKNEQFF. The rearrangement links TRBV6-1 to TRBJ2-1; a possible D gene is TRBD2 (6 bases). Deletions cut 8 bases from V and 7 bases from J, with 15 bases between. The germline gives CDR1 MNHNS, CDR2 SASEGT. This CDR3 is 13 amino acids long.

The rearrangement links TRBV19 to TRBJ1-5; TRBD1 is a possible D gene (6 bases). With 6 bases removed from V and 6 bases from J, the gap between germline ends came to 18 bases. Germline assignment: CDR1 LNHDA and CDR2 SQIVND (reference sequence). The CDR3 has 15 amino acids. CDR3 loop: CASRLGTGGIQPQHF. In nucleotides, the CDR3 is TGTGCCAGTAGACTAGGGACGGGGGGCATTCAGCCCCAGCATTTT.

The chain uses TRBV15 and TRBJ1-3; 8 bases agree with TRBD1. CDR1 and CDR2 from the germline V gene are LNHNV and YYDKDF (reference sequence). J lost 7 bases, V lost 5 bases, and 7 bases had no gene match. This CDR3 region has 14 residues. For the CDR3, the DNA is TGTGCCACCAGCTCCCGGACAGGGCGGAACACCATATATTTT. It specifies CATSSRTGRNTIYF.

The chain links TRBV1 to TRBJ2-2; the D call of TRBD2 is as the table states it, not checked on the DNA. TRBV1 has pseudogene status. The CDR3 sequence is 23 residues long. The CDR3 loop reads CTSSQEGIPLRLVAGDLNGELFF. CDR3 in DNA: TGCACCAGCAGCCAAGAAGGTATCCCACTAAGATTAGTAGCGGGAGATTTAAACGGGGAGCTGTTTTTT.

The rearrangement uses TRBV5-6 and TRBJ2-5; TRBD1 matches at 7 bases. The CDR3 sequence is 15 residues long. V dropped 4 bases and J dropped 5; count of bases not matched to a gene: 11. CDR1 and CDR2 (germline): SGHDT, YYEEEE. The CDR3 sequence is CASSRALTGWETQYF. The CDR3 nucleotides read TGTGCCAGCAGCCGTGCTCTGACAGGGTGGGAGACCCAGTACTTC. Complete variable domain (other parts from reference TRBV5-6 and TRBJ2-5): DAGVTQSPTHLIKTRGQQVTLRCSPKSGHDTVSWYQQALGQGPQFIFQYYEEEERQRGNFPDRFSGHQFPNYSSELNVNALLLGDSALYLCASSRALTGWETQYFGPGTRLLVL.

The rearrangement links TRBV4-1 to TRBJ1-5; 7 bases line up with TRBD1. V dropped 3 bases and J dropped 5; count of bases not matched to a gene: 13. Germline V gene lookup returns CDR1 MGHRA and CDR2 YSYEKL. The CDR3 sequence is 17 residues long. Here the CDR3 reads CASSHPGGTYPDQPQHF. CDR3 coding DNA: TGCGCCAGCAGCCACCCAGGGGGAACCTACCCGGATCAGCCCCAGCATTTT.

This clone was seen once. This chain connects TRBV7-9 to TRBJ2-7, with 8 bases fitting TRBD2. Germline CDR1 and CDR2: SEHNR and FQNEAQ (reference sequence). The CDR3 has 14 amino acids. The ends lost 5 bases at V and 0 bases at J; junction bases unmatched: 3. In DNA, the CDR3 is TGTGCCAGCAGCGCCCGGGGGGGCTCCTACGAGCAGTACTTC. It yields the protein CASSARGGSYEQYF.

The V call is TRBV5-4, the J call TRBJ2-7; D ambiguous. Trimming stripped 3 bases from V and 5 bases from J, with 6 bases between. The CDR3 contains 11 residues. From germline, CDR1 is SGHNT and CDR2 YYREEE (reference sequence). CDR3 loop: CASSSRDEQYF. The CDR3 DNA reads TGTGCCAGCAGCTCCCGGGACGAGCAGTACTTC.

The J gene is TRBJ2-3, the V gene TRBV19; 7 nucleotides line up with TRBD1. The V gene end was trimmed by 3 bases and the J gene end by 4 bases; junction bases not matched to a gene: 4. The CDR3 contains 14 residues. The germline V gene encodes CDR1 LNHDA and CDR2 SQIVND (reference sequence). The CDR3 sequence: CASSMGQGADTQYF. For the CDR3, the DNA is TGTGCCAGTAGTATGGGGCAGGGGGCAGATACGCAGTATTTT.

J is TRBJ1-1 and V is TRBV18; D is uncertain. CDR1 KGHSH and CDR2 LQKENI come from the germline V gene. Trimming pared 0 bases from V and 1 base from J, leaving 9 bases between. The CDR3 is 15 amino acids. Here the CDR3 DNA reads TGTGCCAGCTCACCACCCTGGCAACCGAACACTGAAGCTTTCTTT. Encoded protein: CASSPPWQPNTEAFF.

The CDR3 DNA reads TGTGCCATCAGTGAGGGGACTGCAACTAGCACAGATACGCAGTATTTT. Protein sequence: CAISEGTATSTDTQYF. The chain carries TRBV10-3 and TRBJ2-3; D perhaps matches TRBD2 (6 bases). V was shortened by 2 bases and J by 0 bases, with 12 bases between the two germline ends. There are 16 residues in the CDR3. Germline CDR1 reads ENHRY; CDR2 reads SYGVKD.

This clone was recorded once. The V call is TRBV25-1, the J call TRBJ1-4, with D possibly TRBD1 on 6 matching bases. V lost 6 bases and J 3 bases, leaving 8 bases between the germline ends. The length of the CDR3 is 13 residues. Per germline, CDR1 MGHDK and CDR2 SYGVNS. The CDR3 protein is CASRDSSNEKLFF. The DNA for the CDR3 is TGTGCCAGCAGGGACAGTTCTAATGAAAAACTGTTTTTT.

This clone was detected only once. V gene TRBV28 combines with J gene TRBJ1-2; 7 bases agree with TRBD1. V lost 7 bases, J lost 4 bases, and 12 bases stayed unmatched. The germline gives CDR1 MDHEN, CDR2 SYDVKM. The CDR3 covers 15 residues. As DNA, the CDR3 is TGTGCCAGCACCCCTGGGGACAGTCTTAGCTATGGCTACACCTTC. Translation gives CASTPGDSLSYGYTF.

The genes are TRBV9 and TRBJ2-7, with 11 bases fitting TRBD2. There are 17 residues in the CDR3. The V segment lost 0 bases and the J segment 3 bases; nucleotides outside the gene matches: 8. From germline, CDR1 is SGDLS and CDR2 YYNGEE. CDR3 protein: CASSVGLAGGVGYEQYF. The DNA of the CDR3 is TGTGCCAGCAGCGTAGGGCTAGCGGGAGGAGTAGGCTACGAGCAGTACTTC. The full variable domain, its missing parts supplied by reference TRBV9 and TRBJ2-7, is DSGVTQTPKHLITATGQRVTLRCSPRSGDLSVYWYQQSLDQGLQFLIQYYNGEERAKGNILERFSAQQFPDLHSELNLSSLELGDSALYFCASSVGLAGGVGYEQYFGPGTRLTVT.

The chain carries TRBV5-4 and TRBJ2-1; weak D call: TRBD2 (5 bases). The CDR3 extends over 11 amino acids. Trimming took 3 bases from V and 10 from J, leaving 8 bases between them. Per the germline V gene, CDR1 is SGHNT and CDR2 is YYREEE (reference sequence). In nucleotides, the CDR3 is TGTGCCAGCAGCTCGGACTCCGAGCAGTTCTTC. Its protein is CASSSDSEQFF. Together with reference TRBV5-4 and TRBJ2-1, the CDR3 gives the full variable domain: ETGVTQSPTHLIKTRGQQVTLRCSSQSGHNTVSWYQQALGQGPQFIFQYYREEENGRGNFPPRFSGLQFPNYSSELNVNALELDDSALYLCASSSDSEQFFGPGTRLTVL.

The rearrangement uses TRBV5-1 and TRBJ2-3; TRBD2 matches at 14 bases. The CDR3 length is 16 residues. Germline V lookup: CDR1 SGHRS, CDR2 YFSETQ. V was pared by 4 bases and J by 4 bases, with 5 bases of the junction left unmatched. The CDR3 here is CASSAGLAGEADTQYF. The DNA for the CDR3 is TGCGCCAGCAGCGCGGGACTAGCGGGAGAGGCAGATACGCAGTATTTT.